The T cell receptor beta chain under discussion was sequenced for a study of PD-L1 blockade in urothelial cancer. Study context: Atezolizumab, begun by patients at some point between 2012 and 2014, was given at 1,200 mg intravenously every 3 weeks. Prior chemotherapy ranged from 0 to 3 regimens per patient. Blood was tested 3 weeks (second dose) and 6 weeks into treatment.

Using immunoSEQ multiplex PCR, the repertoire was profiled, and TCRdb retains in-frame clones only, with some absent. The data show 70,000 or so clones, with roughly nine tenths seen just once and 3% to 4% held by the top ten. Deletions cut 11 bases from V and 4 bases from J, with 14 bases between. The CDR3 is 12 residues long. The germline V gene encodes CDR1 SNHLY and CDR2 FYNNEI. The J gene is TRBJ1-2, the V gene TRBV2, with no clear D. Sample: PBMCs, taken around atezolizumab (anti-PD-L1) treatment. The origin of this receptor is a man between 60 and 75 years old with urothelial cancer. CDR3 in DNA: TGTGCCGGAGGCAGGAGCCCCTATGGCTACACCTTC. Protein sequence: CAGGRSPYGYTF. Combining the CDR3 with reference TRBV2 and TRBJ1-2 gives the whole variable domain EPEVTQTPSHQVTQMGQEVILRCVPISNHLYFYWYRQILGQKVEFLVSFYNNEISEKSEIFDDQFSVERPDGSNFTLKIRSTKLEDSAMYFCAGGRSPYGYTFGSGTRLTVV.